This T cell receptor beta chain is drawn from a study of shared clonotypes between healthy human individuals. Regarding the study as a whole: Larger estimated richness was generally recorded for naive subsets relative to memory subsets.

Every immunoSEQ plate was one replicate of a subset's evenly spread DNA. The data were produced by immunoSEQ multiplex PCR, yet TCRdb's version contains in-frame clones alone and is incomplete. The repertoire includes some 2 million clones, roughly 94% of them detected once, and approximately 1% sits in the top ten. J lost 7 bases, V lost 4 bases, and 8 bases had no gene match. The CDR3 loop spans 15 amino acids. Germline V CDR1 and CDR2: MGHRA, YSYEKL. About this clone itself: What it binds is unknown.

Naive CD8 cells lacked CD45RO, underwent positive selection for CCR7 and left out terminally differentiated effector memory CD45RA+ cells. The chain has TRBV4-1 and TRBJ2-1; 9 bases are a match to TRBD2. Sample: naive CD8+ T cells sorted from blood. The TCR was taken from a man aged 18 to 29 in good health. CDR3 amino acids: CASSLVAGGSNEQFF. DNA of the CDR3: TGCGCCAGCAGCCTCGTGGCGGGGGGGTCGAATGAGCAGTTCTTC.